Listed below are T cell receptor beta chains from one sample, sequenced in a study of T cells in Graves' hyperthyroidism and ophthalmopathy. TCRdb re-called the multiplex PCR reads through MiXCR, storing one row per CDR3 protein. This sample has 250,000 to 300,000 distinct CDR3 sequences, with 15% to 20% found just once. The sequenced sample consisted of blood. The receptors here all came from a woman aged 55-70 years with Graves' ophthalmopathy. Both conserved end residues are part of each CDR3. A D gene is named only where the DNA matches it firmly. Size tells how often a clone was seen (once, few, many) or the class of an expanded clone, and some rows leave it out.

v_call: TRBV19; d_call: TRBD1; clone_size: few; j_call: TRBJ2-2; cdr3_aa: CASSPRTGYRTGELFF; cdr3_nt: TGTGCCAGTAGTCCGCGGACAGGGTATCGGACCGGGGAGCTGTTTTTT
v_call: TRBV7-2; d_call: .; clone_size: many; j_call: TRBJ1-2; cdr3_aa: CASSLGDSVYGYTF; cdr3_nt: TGTGCCAGCAGCTTAGGCGACAGTGTCTATGGCTACACCTTC
v_call: TRBV9; d_call: TRBD2; clone_size: .; j_call: TRBJ2-3; cdr3_aa: CASSYPRASGGITDTQYF; cdr3_nt: TGTGCCAGCAGCTACCCCAGGGCTAGCGGGGGAATCACAGATACGCAGTATTTT
v_call: TRBV7-9; d_call: TRBD2; clone_size: many; j_call: TRBJ2-1; cdr3_aa: CASSLEGGLAVNEQFF; cdr3_nt: TGTGCCAGCAGCTTAGAGGGGGGACTAGCGGTTAATGAGCAGTTCTTC
v_call: TRBV7-9; d_call: .; clone_size: few; j_call: TRBJ1-1; cdr3_aa: CASSGEGRDGAEAFF; cdr3_nt: TGTGCCAGCAGCGGAGAGGGACGGGACGGCGCTGAAGCTTTCTTT
v_call: TRBV5-8; d_call: .; clone_size: medium-sized; j_call: TRBJ2-7; cdr3_aa: CASSLRGGRDEQYF; cdr3_nt: TGTGCCAGCAGCTTGAGGGGAGGTAGGGACGAGCAGTACTTC
v_call: TRBV30; d_call: TRBD1; clone_size: few; j_call: TRBJ2-5; cdr3_aa: CAWSRGGEETQYF; cdr3_nt: TGTGCCTGGAGTAGAGGGGGCGAAGAGACCCAGTACTTC
v_call: TRBV2; d_call: .; clone_size: many; j_call: TRBJ1-6; cdr3_aa: CASSTDGVGFSPLHF; cdr3_nt: TGTGCCAGCAGCACGGACGGTGTCGGATTTTCACCCCTCCACTTT
v_call: TRBV7-9; d_call: .; clone_size: .; j_call: TRBJ2-7; cdr3_aa: CASSLGAGGGEQYF; cdr3_nt: TGTGCCAGCAGCTTAGGCGCAGGGGGGGGCGAGCAGTACTTC
v_call: TRBV6-1; d_call: TRBD1; clone_size: many; j_call: TRBJ2-3; cdr3_aa: CASSEARGQGPDTQYF; cdr3_nt: TGTGCCAGCAGTGAAGCACGCGGACAGGGACCAGATACGCAGTATTTT
v_call: TRBV5-1; d_call: TRBD1; clone_size: .; j_call: TRBJ1-4; cdr3_aa: CASSDSDRGTEKLFF; cdr3_nt: TGCGCCAGCAGCGACTCCGACAGGGGGACTGAAAAACTGTTTTTT
v_call: TRBV27; d_call: .; clone_size: .; j_call: TRBJ2-1; cdr3_aa: CASSFRDTRDEQFF; cdr3_nt: TGTGCCAGCAGTTTCCGGGACACTAGGGATGAGCAGTTCTTC
v_call: TRBV6-1; d_call: TRBD1; clone_size: many; j_call: TRBJ1-5; cdr3_aa: CASRDQTGREGQPQHF; cdr3_nt: TGTGCCAGCAGGGACCAGACAGGGAGGGAGGGTCAGCCCCAGCATTTT
v_call: TRBV19; d_call: .; clone_size: few; j_call: TRBJ2-5; cdr3_aa: CASRTNTAIQETQYF; cdr3_nt: TGTGCCAGTAGAACCAACACAGCGATCCAAGAGACCCAGTACTTC
v_call: TRBV6-1; d_call: .; clone_size: .; j_call: TRBJ1-2; cdr3_aa: CATRLVDSRDGYTF; cdr3_nt: TGTGCCACCAGACTAGTGGATTCGAGGGATGGCTACACCTTC
v_call: TRBV6-6; d_call: TRBD1; clone_size: many; j_call: TRBJ2-7; cdr3_aa: CASSYPRPGTGNGEQYF; cdr3_nt: TGTGCCAGCAGTTACCCGAGACCCGGGACAGGGAACGGCGAGCAGTACTTC
v_call: TRBV12-3/TRBV12-4; d_call: .; clone_size: many; j_call: TRBJ1-2; cdr3_aa: CASSSGYYGYTF; cdr3_nt: TGTGCCAGCAGTTCAGGTTACTATGGCTACACCTTC
v_call: TRBV5-1; d_call: TRBD1; clone_size: many; j_call: TRBJ1-2; cdr3_aa: CASSLLGQDDGYTF; cdr3_nt: TGCGCCAGCAGCTTGCTGGGACAGGACGATGGCTACACCTTC
v_call: TRBV6-1; d_call: .; clone_size: .; j_call: TRBJ1-2; cdr3_aa: CASSPRAESYGYTF; cdr3_nt: TGTGCCAGCAGTCCCCGGGCAGAATCATATGGCTACACCTTC
v_call: TRBV20-1; d_call: .; clone_size: many; j_call: TRBJ1-5; cdr3_aa: CSAILGGGQPQHF; cdr3_nt: TGCAGTGCGATACTCGGGGGAGGTCAGCCCCAGCATTTT
v_call: TRBV15; d_call: TRBD1; clone_size: .; j_call: TRBJ2-7; cdr3_aa: CATSIWGTGTYEQYF; cdr3_nt: TGTGCCACCAGCATATGGGGGACAGGGACCTACGAGCAGTACTTC
v_call: TRBV7-9; d_call: .; clone_size: many; j_call: TRBJ2-5; cdr3_aa: CASSFAGQETQYF; cdr3_nt: TGTGCCAGCAGCTTTGCGGGCCAAGAGACCCAGTACTTC
v_call: TRBV6-5; d_call: .; clone_size: .; j_call: TRBJ1-1; cdr3_aa: CASTPRPMNTEAFF; cdr3_nt: TGTGCCAGCACCCCGAGGCCCATGAACACTGAAGCTTTCTTT
v_call: TRBV18; d_call: .; clone_size: few; j_call: TRBJ1-2; cdr3_aa: CASSPEGPTNYGYTF; cdr3_nt: TGTGCCAGCTCTCCGGAGGGCCCCACTAACTATGGCTACACCTTC